The 5 T cell receptor beta chains presented below share a single source sample, sequenced in a study of vaccination and CD4 T cells after COVID-19. Sequence data for DNA of cultured CD4+ T cells were generated by the Oncomine TCR Beta short-read assay. TCRdb processed the PCR reads anew with MiXCR; each CDR3 protein has one entry. Of about 15,000 distinct CDR3 sequences in the sample, around three fifths are singletons; the top ten hold approximately 12%. Treatment defined: 10-day PBMC culture with coronavirus spike peptide pools or control peptides (ViraFEST assay). For these TCRs, the target antigens are not known. The material sequenced was CD4+ T cells from blood, cultured in vitro. All receptors derive from a human donor who had recovered from COVID-19.

The J gene is TRBJ2-7, the V gene TRBV11-2; possibly TRBD1 or TRBD2 for D (6 bases each). Trimming pared 5 bases from V and 4 bases from J, leaving 15 bases between. This CDR3 is built from 14 residues. In germline, CDR1 is SGHAT, CDR2 FQNNGV. This chain's CDR3 is CASSRGTGRYEQYF. CDR3 DNA sequence: TGTGCCAGCAGCAGAGGCACAGGGAGGTACGAGCAGTACTTC.

The chain employs TRBV12-3 or TRBV12-4 and TRBJ1-1; no firm D call. V lost 6 bases to trimming and J lost 4 bases, with 12 bases between them. This CDR3 has 13 amino acids. CDR3: CASRGLGSTEAFF. CDR3 in DNA: TGTGCCAGCAGGGGTCTAGGCAGCACTGAAGCTTTCTTT.

The rearrangement uses TRBV6-1 and TRBJ1-1, with D possibly being TRBD1 (5 bases). The CDR3 is made up of 14 amino acids. Trimming removed 0 bases at V and 5 bases at J, with 10 bases between. From germline, CDR1 is MNHNS and CDR2 SASEGT. CDR3 bases: TGTGCCAGCAGTGAAGCCTCCGCAGGGACTGAAGCTTTCTTT. Encoded protein: CASSEASAGTEAFF.

The V gene is TRBV11-3, the J gene TRBJ2-5; perhaps TRBD2 as D (5 bases). CDR3 length: 15 amino acids. Between the trimmed V and J ends, which lost 1 base and 4 bases, there was a span of 13 bases. Germline V CDR1 and CDR2: SGHNT, YENEEA. The CDR3 loop is CASSLAGKGRETQYF. Written as DNA, the CDR3 is TGTGCCAGCAGCTTAGCGGGGAAGGGAAGAGAGACCCAGTACTTC.

The rearrangement joins TRBV5-1 to TRBJ1-4, with TRBD1 identical over 10 bases. Germline lookup yields CDR1 SGHRS and CDR2 YFSETQ. The CDR3 is made up of 17 amino acids. V lost 4 bases and J lost 3; bases outside the gene matches: 9. In DNA, the CDR3 is TGCGCCAGCAGCACCGGACAGGGGGGTTATTCTAATGAAAAACTGTTTTTT. It encodes CASSTGQGGYSNEKLFF.